Given below is one T cell receptor (beta chain) in context. What it binds is not known. Germline lookup yields CDR1 LNHDA and CDR2 SQIVND (reference sequence). V was clipped by 7 bases and J by 4 bases; unmatched bases: 13. The CDR3 runs to 16 residues. The record originates from a study of OX40 agonist ivuxolimab in advanced cancers. As for the study in general: Checkpoint inhibitors had been given previously to 40% of patients. Findings and caveats of the study: At 0.1 to 3.0 mg/kg and by week 6, CD4+ and CD8+ T cells in the blood had expanded clonally.

Clones were read by immunoSEQ multiplex PCR, and TCRdb kept only the in-frame ones, dropping some. The sample shows fewer than 65,000 clones, approximately 82% of them seen only once. This chain links TRBV19 with TRBJ2-1, with 7 bases matching TRBD2. The receptor's source is an adult with an advanced solid tumor such as melanoma, head and neck, liver or kidney cancer. The sample here was CD4+ or CD8+ T cells sorted from blood, taken in a trial of the OX40 agonist ivuxolimab. CDR3 loop: CASTYGGRGRYNEQFF. In DNA form, the CDR3 reads TGTGCCAGTACCTATGGGGGGAGGGGAAGGTACAATGAGCAGTTCTTC.